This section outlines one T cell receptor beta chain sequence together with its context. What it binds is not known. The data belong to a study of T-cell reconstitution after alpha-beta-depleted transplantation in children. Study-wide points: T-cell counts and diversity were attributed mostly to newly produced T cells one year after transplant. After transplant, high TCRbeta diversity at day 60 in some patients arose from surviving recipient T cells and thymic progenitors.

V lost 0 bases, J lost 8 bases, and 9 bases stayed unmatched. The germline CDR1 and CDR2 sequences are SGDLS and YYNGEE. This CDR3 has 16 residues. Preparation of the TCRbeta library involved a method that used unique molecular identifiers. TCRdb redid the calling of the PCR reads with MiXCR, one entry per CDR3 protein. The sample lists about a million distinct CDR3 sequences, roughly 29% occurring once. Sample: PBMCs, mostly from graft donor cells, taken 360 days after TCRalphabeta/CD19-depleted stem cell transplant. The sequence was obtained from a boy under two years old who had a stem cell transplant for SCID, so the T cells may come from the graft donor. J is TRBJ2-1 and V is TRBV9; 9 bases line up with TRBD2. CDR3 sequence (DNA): TGTGCCAGCAGCGTAGTCGCCGGGACTAGCCCCTATGAGCAGTTCTTC. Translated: CASSVVAGTSPYEQFF.